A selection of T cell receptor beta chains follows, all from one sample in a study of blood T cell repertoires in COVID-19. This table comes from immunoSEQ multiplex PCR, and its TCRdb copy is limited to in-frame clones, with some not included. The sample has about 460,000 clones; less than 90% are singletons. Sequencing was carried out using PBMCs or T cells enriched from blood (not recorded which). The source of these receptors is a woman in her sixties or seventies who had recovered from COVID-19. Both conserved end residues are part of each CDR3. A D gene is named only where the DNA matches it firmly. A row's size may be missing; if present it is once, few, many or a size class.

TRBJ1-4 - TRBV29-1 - TGCAGCGTTGTGGACACCCCATCAACTAATGAAAAACTGTTTTTT CSVVDTPSTNEKLFF
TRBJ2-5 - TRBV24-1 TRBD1 TGTGCCACCAGTGACTGGGGACAGAAGGAGACCCAGTACTTC CATSDWGQKETQYF
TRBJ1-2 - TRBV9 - TGTGCCAGCAGCGTAGGGACTTTGGGTGGCTACACCTTC CASSVGTLGGYTF
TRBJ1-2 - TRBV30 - TGTGCCTGGCTCCGGACAGCATCTAACTATGGCTACACCTTC CAWLRTASNYGYTF
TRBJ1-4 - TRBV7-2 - TGTGCCAGCAGCCCCTCCCCCAATGAAAAACTGTTTTTT CASSPSPNEKLFF
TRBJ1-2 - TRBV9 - TGTGCCAGCAGTGGAGAGGGCACAGTTTATAACTATGGCTACACCTTC CASSGEGTVYNYGYTF
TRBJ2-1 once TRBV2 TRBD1 TGTGCCAGCAGTGAGGACAGGGGCTTCTACAATGAGCAGTTCTTC CASSEDRGFYNEQFF
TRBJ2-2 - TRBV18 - TGTGCCAGCTCACCATTTGCGGCCAGGGAGCTGTTTTTT CASSPFAARELFF
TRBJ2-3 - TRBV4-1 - TGCGCCAGCAGCCAAAGGGGCCCACAGGATTACACAGATACGCAGTATTTT CASSQRGPQDYTDTQYF
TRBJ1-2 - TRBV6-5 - TGTGCCAGCAGTTATGGGCCGAAGCCCTATGGCTACACCTTC CASSYGPKPYGYTF
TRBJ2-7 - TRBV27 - TGTGCCAGCAGCTATAAACCGACAGAAACCTACGAGCAGTACTTC CASSYKPTETYEQYF
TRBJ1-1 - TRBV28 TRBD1 TGTGCCAGCAGCCCACGGACAGGGGGGAACACTGAAGCTTTCTTT CASSPRTGGNTEAFF
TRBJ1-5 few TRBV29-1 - TGCAGCGCGAGGGCACAGGGAAGCAATCAGCCCCAGCATTTT CSARAQGSNQPQHF
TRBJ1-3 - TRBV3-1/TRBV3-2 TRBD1 TGTGCCAGCAGGGACAGGGTCTCTGGAAACACCATATATTTT CASRDRVSGNTIYF
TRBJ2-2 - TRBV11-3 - TGTGCCAGCAGCTTAGATTTAGGGGCCACTACCGGGGAGCTGTTTTTT CASSLDLGATTGELFF
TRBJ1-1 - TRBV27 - TGTGCCAGCAGTTTAGGGGGGGCAATCACTGAAGCTTTCTTT CASSLGGAITEAFF
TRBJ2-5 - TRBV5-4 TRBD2 TGTGCCAGCAGCTTGTCTAGCGGGAAACAAGAGACCCAGTACTTC CASSLSSGKQETQYF
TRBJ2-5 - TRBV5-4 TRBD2 TGTGCCAGCAGCTCGGGAGTTGCGACTAGCTACGAGACCCAGTACTTC CASSSGVATSYETQYF
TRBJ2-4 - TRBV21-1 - TGTGCCAGCAGCAGAGGGACAGGGCAACTGATCCTCGACATTCAGTACTTC CASSRGTGQLILDIQYF
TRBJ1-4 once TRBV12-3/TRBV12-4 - TGTGCCAGCAGTTTAGCGCGTGAAAAACTGTTTTTT CASSLAREKLFF
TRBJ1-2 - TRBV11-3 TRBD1 TGTGCCAGCAGCGGGTCATTCGGACAGGGGGCGCAAGGCTACACCTTC CASSGSFGQGAQGYTF
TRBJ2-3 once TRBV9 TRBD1 TGTGCCAGCAGCGTAGAAGGCAGGGGGACAGATACGCAGTATTTT CASSVEGRGTDTQYF
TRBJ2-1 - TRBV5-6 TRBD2 TGTGCCAGCAGCTTAGGGACTAGCTCCTACAATGAGCAGTTCTTC CASSLGTSSYNEQFF
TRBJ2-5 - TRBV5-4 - TGTGCCAGCAGCCCCGCGCAGGGAGGAGCGGAGACCCAGTACTTC CASSPAQGGAETQYF
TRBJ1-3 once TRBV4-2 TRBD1 TGTGCCAGCAGCCAAGACCCAGGACAGGGACTTGGAAACACCATATATTTT CASSQDPGQGLGNTIYF
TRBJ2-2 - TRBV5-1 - TGCGCCAGCAGCCCGGGAGAACGGACCGGGGAGCTGTTTTTT CASSPGERTGELFF
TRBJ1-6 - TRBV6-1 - TGTGCCAGCAGTGAAATACAGGGTGATTCACCCCTCCACTTT CASSEIQGDSPLHF
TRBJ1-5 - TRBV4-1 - TGCGCCAGCAGCGTCCTTGCAGGGCCATATAGCAATCAGCCCCAGCATTTT CASSVLAGPYSNQPQHF
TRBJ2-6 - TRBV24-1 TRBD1 TGTGCCACCAGTGACCACAGGGGCTCTGGGGCCAACGTCCTGACTTTC CATSDHRGSGANVLTF